This TCR beta chain is from a study of graft-versus-host responses after intestinal transplantation (dated by TCRdb to the early 2020s). For the wider study: Multivisceral, liver-intestinal, or isolated intestinal transplants were received by the recipients. All recipients received anti-thymocyte globulin induction followed by maintenance tacrolimus and steroids for about three years. Bulk TCR-beta CDR3 sequencing was used to track graft-versus-host and host-versus-graft alloreactive T cell clones in the graft, circulation and bone marrow after intestinal transplantation. Alloreactive clones were identified by sequencing pre-transplant mixed lymphocyte reaction products and comparing them with unstimulated pre-transplant donor and recipient T cells. The cohort enrolled 24 intestinal transplant recipients including one retransplant, and a few patients lacking pretransplant specimens were excluded. Donor T cell macrochimerism was defined as a peak of at least 4% donor T cells among recipient peripheral blood mononuclear cells. Rather than going through the commercial service, samples from a few later patients were sequenced in-house on an Illumina MiSeq and processed with MiXCR. The full study reports these points: The conclusions were limited by the relatively low number and heterogeneity of the intestinal transplant patients. GvH clones turned up in recipient bone marrow, with some appearing earlier in ileal mucosa or blood, a pattern consistent with an intestinal mucosal origin. In patients with donor T cell macrochimerism, the allografts had high GvH to HvG T cell clonal ratios. Peak levels of circulating GvH clones were associated with declines in HvG clones early after transplant.

The library was built by means of the immunoSEQ multiplex PCR assay. For most patients, genomic DNA was isolated using the Qiagen DNeasy Blood and Tissue Kit and was shipped frozen to Adaptive Biotechnologies for TCR sequencing. Adaptive Biotechnologies carried out high-throughput TCR-beta CDR3 sequencing of genomic DNA for most patients. The source study handled its data this way. Adaptive's ImmunoSEQ software was the source of the TCR sequencing data for roughly 19 patients, while three other patients were processed with MiXCR and VDJtools. To correct CD4 versus CD8 sorting errors, any sequence found in both subsets at a frequency ratio below 5:1 was removed. CDR3 nucleotide sequences shared between donor and recipient were removed because their origin could not be assigned. Alloreactive clones required at least 2-fold expansion over unstimulated cells and minimum CFSE-low frequency of 0.002% (template counts) or 0.001% (read counts). Clones were considered mappable if detected in sequenced pre-transplant spleen, lymph node, or MLR CFSE-low populations of the donor or recipient. Cumulative frequency of alloreactive clones was calculated as a percentage of all sequences weighted by copy number. This is the immuneACCESS table as TCRdb keeps it, with only in-frame sequences that have V and J called. A part of the clones is gone; compared with another copy, unresolved V genes explain less than half, and the rest is unexplained. D and trimming come from the DNA, and the V and J calls and clone size come from that table. The sample yields roughly 9,200 clones; approximately 30% were counted once. 2.5% to 3.5% of the sample is held by the ten biggest clonotypes.

The meaning of the sample's time point label: cells obtained before transplantation from donor or recipient. Mixed lymphocyte reactions plated about 200,000 CFSE-labeled pre-transplant responders with about 200,000 irradiated violet-dye-labeled stimulators and were cultured for 6 days. Proliferating CD3+CD4+CFSE-low and CD3+CD8+CFSE-low responder cells were FACS-sorted on a BD Influx sorter after the mixed lymphocyte reaction. The CDR3 sequence holds 13 residues, the cysteine and phenylalanine included. The kept DNA is CDR3 alone, 39 bases in frame from the first base. Trimming costs V 5 bases and J 5 bases, and their ends lie 13 bases apart. Per the germline V gene, SGHAT is the CDR1 and FQNNGV is the CDR2. In this sample, this clone turned up a few times. Per-nucleotide qualities are absent, and no much larger clonotype sits a single base away.

This specimen was alloreactive CD8+ T cells from a mixed lymphocyte reaction culture, taken before transplantation. The cell subset or site label, read with the paper, signifies: CFSE-low proliferating T cells sorted from approximately 6-day pre-transplant mixed lymphocyte reaction (GvH or HvG direction). The clonotype comes from a human patient who was an organ donor for intestinal transplantation. The rearranged segments are TRBV11-2 and TRBJ2-7, with TRBD2 as a weak D call on 6 bases. The CDR3 reads CASSTTRGHEQYF. The DNA sequence is given as TGTGCCAGCAGCACAACGCGGGGCCACGAGCAGTACTTC.